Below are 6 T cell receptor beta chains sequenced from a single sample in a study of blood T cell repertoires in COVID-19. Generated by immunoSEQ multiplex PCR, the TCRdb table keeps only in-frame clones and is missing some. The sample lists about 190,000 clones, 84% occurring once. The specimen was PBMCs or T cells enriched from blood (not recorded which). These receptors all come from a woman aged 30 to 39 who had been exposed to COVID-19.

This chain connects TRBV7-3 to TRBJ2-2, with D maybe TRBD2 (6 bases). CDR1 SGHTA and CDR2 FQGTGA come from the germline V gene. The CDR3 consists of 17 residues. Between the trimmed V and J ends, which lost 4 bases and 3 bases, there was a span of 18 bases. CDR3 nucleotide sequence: TGTGCCAGCAGCTCGGTTGGGGCGGGGACGGACACCGGGGAGCTGTTTTTT. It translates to CASSSVGAGTDTGELFF.

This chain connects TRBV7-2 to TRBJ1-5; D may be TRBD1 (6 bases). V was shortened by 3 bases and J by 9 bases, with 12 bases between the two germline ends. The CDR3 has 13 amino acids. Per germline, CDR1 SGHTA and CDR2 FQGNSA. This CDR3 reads CASSLGTGRPQHF. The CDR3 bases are TGTGCCAGCAGCTTGGGTACAGGGAGGCCCCAGCATTTT.

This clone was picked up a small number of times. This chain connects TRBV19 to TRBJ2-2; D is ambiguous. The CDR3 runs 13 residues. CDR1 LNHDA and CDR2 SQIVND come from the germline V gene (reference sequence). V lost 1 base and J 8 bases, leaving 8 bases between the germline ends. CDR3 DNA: TGTGCCAGTAGTATAGGACTCTTGGGGGAGCTGTTTTTT. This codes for CASSIGLLGELFF.

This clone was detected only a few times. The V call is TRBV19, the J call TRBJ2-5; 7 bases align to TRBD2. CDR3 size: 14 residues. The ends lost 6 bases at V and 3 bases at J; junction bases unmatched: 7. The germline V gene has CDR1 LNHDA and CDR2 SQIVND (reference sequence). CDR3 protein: CASSMTSTEETQYF. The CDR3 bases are TGTGCCAGTAGCATGACTAGCACAGAAGAGACCCAGTACTTC.

CDR3 sequence (DNA): TGTGCCAGCAGTTACGACGGGACAGGTCAAACTCAGCAGTACTTC. Translated: CASSYDGTGQTQQYF. The chain combines TRBV6-2 or TRBV6-3 with TRBJ2-7; 8 bases align to TRBD1. The germline V gene encodes CDR1 MNHEY and CDR2 SVGEGT. This CDR3 region has 15 residues. The V segment lost 2 bases and the J segment 8 bases; nucleotides outside the gene matches: 11.

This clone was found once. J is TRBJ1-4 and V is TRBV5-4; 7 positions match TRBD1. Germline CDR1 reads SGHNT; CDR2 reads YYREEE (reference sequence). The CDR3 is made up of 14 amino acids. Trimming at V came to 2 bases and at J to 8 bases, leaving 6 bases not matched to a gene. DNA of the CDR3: TGTGCCAGCAGCTTTGGACAGGTAGAGGAAAAACTGTTTTTT. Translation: CASSFGQVEEKLFF.